This record covers a single T cell receptor beta chain. The source of the sample is a study of OX40 agonist ivuxolimab in advanced cancers. Germline V gives CDR1 SGHAT, CDR2 FQNNGV. V dropped 1 base and J dropped 9 bases, with 16 bases sitting between them. CDR3 size: 15 residues. Sequenced by immunoSEQ multiplex PCR; TCRdb stores in-frame clones only, minus some. The sample has 1,500 to 2,000 clones, roughly 70% seen once. The sequenced sample was CD4+ or CD8+ T cells sorted from blood, obtained in a trial of the OX40 agonist ivuxolimab. The chain has TRBV11-2 and TRBJ1-5; D may be TRBD1 (6 bases). This clonotype was obtained from an adult with an advanced solid tumor such as melanoma, head and neck, liver or kidney cancer. Here the CDR3 reads CASSLGTDRLWPQHF. The DNA for the CDR3 is TGTGCCAGCAGCTTAGGGACAGACCGTTTATGGCCCCAGCATTTT.